This T cell receptor (beta chain) was found in a study of blood T cells in healthy people across ages. Points on this clonotype: Its antigen is still unknown.

Primers used in a second PCR of about 7 to 12 cycles were a sample-barcoded 5' primer and a J-beta primer mix. Tagging of each cDNA molecule was performed by a template-switch adaptor with 12 random nucleotides. A single record per CDR3 protein comes from TCRdb applying MiXCR to the 5' RACE reads. The sample lists 850,000 to 1,000,000 distinct CDR3 sequences; approximately 50% were seen once. Whole-study findings and limits: A greater number of naive CD4+ cells and higher diversity distinguished long-lived donors from aged donors.

Sequencing input: blood. This TCR came from a woman aged 60 to 75 in good health.

The CDR3 here is CASSLTVRSEQYF. The CDR3 nucleotides are TGTGCCAGCAGCTTAACCGTCAGAAGCGAGCAGTACTTC. V gene TRBV7-2 combines with J gene TRBJ2-7, with D hard to call. V lost 2 bases and J lost 6, with 11 bases in between. Germline V gene lookup returns CDR1 SGHTA and CDR2 FQGNSA. CDR3 length: 13 residues.